The 17 T cell receptor beta chains reported below all come from one sample, sequenced in a study of identical twins. TCRdb recomputed calls from the 5' RACE reads with MiXCR, one row per CDR3 protein. The table has 240,000 or so distinct CDR3 sequences, under 12% seen once. The sample was memory T cells sorted from blood. The receptors were sampled from a man aged 50 to 60 in good health.

The rearrangement uses TRBV7-2 and TRBJ1-2; D is uncertain. Trimming left V 0 bases short and J 6 bases short, with 8 bases between. The CDR3 runs 13 residues. Germline V gene sequence: CDR1 SGHTA, CDR2 FQGNSA. The CDR3 region is CASSLAFSDGYTF. The CDR3 nucleotides read TGTGCCAGCAGCTTAGCATTCTCCGATGGCTACACCTTC.

This clonotype occurred a few times. V usage is TRBV3-1 and J usage is TRBJ1-3, with TRBD1 as a possible D gene (6 bases). This CDR3 region has 16 residues. The V end lost 5 bases, the J end lost 0 bases, and 14 bases lay between the germline ends. Germline-derived CDR1 and CDR2 are LGHDT and YNNKEL (reference sequence). CDR3 DNA sequence: TGTGCCAGCAGCGACTTTCAGGGGCTCTCTGGAAACACCATATATTTT. It yields the protein CASSDFQGLSGNTIYF.

This chain links TRBV5-6 with TRBJ2-5, with D maybe TRBD1 (5 bases). V was pared by 5 bases and J by 0 bases, with 11 bases between. The CDR3 is 14 amino acids. Germline V gene sequence: CDR1 SGHDT, CDR2 YYEEEE. This CDR3 reads CASRGAAYQETQYF. The CDR3, as DNA: TGTGCCAGCAGAGGGGCAGCGTACCAAGAGACCCAGTACTTC.

This clonotype occurred a few times. The chain employs TRBV7-9 and TRBJ2-5; no firm D call. V dropped 4 bases and J dropped 1 base, with 19 bases sitting between them. Per germline, CDR1 SEHNR and CDR2 FQNEAQ (reference sequence). The CDR3 loop spans 17 amino acids. CDR3 sequence reads: CASSSPKQQPLQETQYF. For the CDR3, the DNA is TGTGCCAGCAGCTCCCCCAAACAACAGCCCCTCCAAGAGACCCAGTACTTC.

Ten or more counts support this clonotype. This chain connects TRBV6-5 to TRBJ1-2, with D perhaps TRBD1 (5 bases). Trimming removed 0 bases at V and 4 bases at J, with 12 bases between. This CDR3 is 15 amino acids long. Looked up from germline, CDR1 is MNHEY and CDR2 is SVGAGI. For the CDR3, the DNA is TGTGCCAGCAGTTACTCTGGTCAGGGCATCTATGGCTACACCTTC. Translating it yields CASSYSGQGIYGYTF.

The V and J genes are TRBV7-9 and TRBJ2-7, with D possibly matching TRBD2 (6 bases). The germline CDR1 and CDR2 sequences are SEHNR and FQNEAQ (reference sequence). The CDR3 is 13 residues long. Deletions cut 8 bases from V and 3 bases from J, with 14 bases between. CDR3 loop: CASGDLADYEQYF. In DNA form, the CDR3 reads TGTGCCAGCGGGGATTTAGCGGACTACGAGCAGTACTTC.

This clonotype was seen repeatedly, ten times or more. V is TRBV28 and J is TRBJ2-7, with 7 bases identical to TRBD1. The V and J ends lost 1 base and 5 bases, in that order; junction bases with no gene match: 5. Looked up from germline, CDR1 is MDHEN and CDR2 is SYDVKM. The CDR3 sequence is 14 residues long. CDR3 sequence: CASSLYGTADEQYF. In DNA, the CDR3 is TGTGCCAGCAGTTTATACGGGACAGCCGACGAGCAGTACTTC.

This clonotype was seen more than once but under ten times. The chain couples TRBV2 to TRBJ2-7, with D possibly matching TRBD2 (5 bases). V was pared by 6 bases and J by 2 bases, with 20 bases between. The CDR3 is 16 amino acids. Germline V gives CDR1 SNHLY, CDR2 FYNNEI. CDR3 residues: CASRTTSGHPPYEQYF. The CDR3 DNA follows: TGTGCCAGCAGAACAACGAGCGGCCACCCCCCCTACGAGCAGTACTTC.

This clonotype was seen ten or more times. The CDR3 DNA sequence: TGTGCCAGCAGCTGGGGACAGGGGGTAAACTATAATTCACCCCTCCACTTT. This encodes CASSWGQGVNYNSPLHF. This chain uses TRBV4-2 with TRBJ1-6; 11 bases map to TRBD1. Per germline, CDR1 LGHNA and CDR2 YNFKEQ. The CDR3 runs to 17 residues. The V gene end was trimmed by 5 bases and the J gene end by 3 bases; junction bases not matched to a gene: 6.

The rearrangement uses TRBV7-3 and TRBJ2-2; 12 nucleotides line up with TRBD1. Trimming took 5 bases from V and 5 from J; bases not matched to a gene: 6. Germline V gene lookup returns CDR1 SGHTA and CDR2 FQGTGA. The CDR3 is made up of 16 amino acids. The CDR3 DNA follows: TGTGCCAGCAGCGCCGGGACAGGGGGCCTAACCGGGGAGCTGTTTTTT. Protein: CASSAGTGGLTGELFF.

This chain uses TRBV20-1 with TRBJ1-5; no clear D gene. Germline V CDR1 and CDR2: DFQATT, SNEGSKA (reference sequence). CDR3 length equals 14 residues. Trimming removed 4 bases at V and 2 bases at J, with 12 bases between. DNA of the CDR3: TGCAGTGCTACGAGGGTAGTTGGCAATCAGCCCCAGCATTTT. This translates into CSATRVVGNQPQHF.

This chain connects TRBV20-1 to TRBJ2-7; possibly TRBD1 or TRBD2 for D (5 bases each). The V gene's germline CDR1 is DFQATT and CDR2 SNEGSKA (reference sequence). The CDR3 is made up of 15 amino acids. Trimming left V 6 bases short and J 4 bases short, with 22 bases between. The CDR3 nucleotides read TGCAGTGCCCATCCTTCGGCAGGGAGCCATTACGAGCAGTACTTC. Translation: CSAHPSAGSHYEQYF.

This clonotype was picked up a small number of times. This chain connects TRBV27 to TRBJ2-1; D possibly corresponds to TRBD2 (6 bases). CDR1 is MNHEY, CDR2 SMNVEV, per germline (reference sequence). V lost 2 bases and J lost 8, with 22 bases in between. This CDR3 has 17 amino acids. The CDR3 DNA reads TGTGCCAGCAGTTTACCCCCCCTGGGCGGGAAAGTCGATGAGCAGTTCTTC. It translates to CASSLPPLGGKVDEQFF.

This clonotype has a count of ten or more. This rearrangement joins TRBV18 to TRBJ2-1; D might be TRBD1 (5 bases). Germline-derived CDR1 and CDR2 are KGHSH and LQKENI. Trimming left V 2 bases short and J 0 bases short, with 26 bases between. This CDR3 region has 21 residues. CDR3 loop: CASSPSYAVAGSTSSYNEQFF. Here the CDR3 DNA reads TGTGCCAGCTCACCATCATACGCCGTGGCAGGGTCCACCAGCTCCTACAATGAGCAGTTCTTC.

This clonotype was recorded a few times. V gene TRBV11-2 combines with J gene TRBJ2-3, with D hard to call. This CDR3 has 14 amino acids. Germline V gene sequence: CDR1 SGHAT, CDR2 FQNNGV. The V and J ends lost 1 base and 3 bases respectively, with 8 bases between them. The CDR3 is CASSLGIWTDTQYF. Written as DNA, the CDR3 is TGTGCCAGCAGCTTAGGGATCTGGACAGATACGCAGTATTTT.

The chain recombines TRBV14 with TRBJ1-4; D unresolved. V shed 4 bases and J shed 8 bases, with 11 bases lying between them. Germline assignment: CDR1 SGHDN and CDR2 FVKESK. CDR3 size: 13 residues. CDR3 sequence (DNA): TGTGCCAGCAGCCGCCAACGTGGGGAAAAACTGTTTTTT. This sequence encodes CASSRQRGEKLFF. The full variable domain, its missing parts supplied by reference TRBV14 and TRBJ1-4, is EAGVTQFPSHSVIEKGQTVTLRCDPISGHDNLYWYRRVMGKEIKFLLHFVKESKQDESGMPNNRFLAERTGGTYSTLKVQPAELEDSGVYFCASSRQRGEKLFFGSGTQLSVL.

This clonotype was recorded at least ten times. This sequence joins TRBV6-5 and TRBJ2-7; TRBD1 matches at 11 bases. This CDR3 region has 12 residues. Germline lookup yields CDR1 MNHEY and CDR2 SVGAGI. The junction had 1 base not matched to a gene; V was cut back by 8 bases and J by 4 bases. The CDR3 nucleotides read TGTGCCAGCGGGACAGGGGGATACGAGCAGTACTTC. Its translation: CASGTGGYEQYF.